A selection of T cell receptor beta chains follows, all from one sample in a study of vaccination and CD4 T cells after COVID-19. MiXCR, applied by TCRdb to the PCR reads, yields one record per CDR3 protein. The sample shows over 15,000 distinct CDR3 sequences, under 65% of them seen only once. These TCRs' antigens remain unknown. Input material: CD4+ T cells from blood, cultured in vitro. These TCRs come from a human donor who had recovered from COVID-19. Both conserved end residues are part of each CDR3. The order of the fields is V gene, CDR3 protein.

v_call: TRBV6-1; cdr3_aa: CASLSSGGLSGANVLTF
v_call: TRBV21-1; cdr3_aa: CASSKEADRAAGYTF
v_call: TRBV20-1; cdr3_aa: CSASIFKQITADTQYF
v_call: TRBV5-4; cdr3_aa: CASRGGTSGPRGTDTQYF
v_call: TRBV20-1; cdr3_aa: CSAQDRGRTYEQYF
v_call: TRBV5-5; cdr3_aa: CASRSGTGDYEQYF
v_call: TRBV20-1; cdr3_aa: CSASWGRGDYEQYF
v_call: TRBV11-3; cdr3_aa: CASRPGTGSSYNEQFF
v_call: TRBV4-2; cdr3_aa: CASSLMGTGRGTDTQYF
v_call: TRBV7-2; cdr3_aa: CASSPSTDTQYF
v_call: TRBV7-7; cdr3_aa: CASSLKEDSTAFF
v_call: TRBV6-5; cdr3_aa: CASSYSRGKGTGLGREQYF
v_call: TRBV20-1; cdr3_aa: CSARREAGVIQPQHF
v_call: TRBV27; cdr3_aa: CASSRRGASAANEQFF
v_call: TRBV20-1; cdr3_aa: CSARDLGTYANYGYTF
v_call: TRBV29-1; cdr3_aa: CSIGRGNTEAFF
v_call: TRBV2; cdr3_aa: CASRRTLNTEAFF
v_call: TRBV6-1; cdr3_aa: CASSPWWQGHGYTF
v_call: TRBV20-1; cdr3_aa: CSARAPRGDTQYF
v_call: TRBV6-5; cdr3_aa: CASSYSWNNEQFF
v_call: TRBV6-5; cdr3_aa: CASSYSKGANTEAFF
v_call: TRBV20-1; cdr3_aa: CSATSSSHGGVQYF
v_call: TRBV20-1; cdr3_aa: CSARRGQQETQYF
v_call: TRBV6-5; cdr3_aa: CASSLGDRSNEKLFF
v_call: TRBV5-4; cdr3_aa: CASSLSGVTEAFF
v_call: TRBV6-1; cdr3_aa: CASSPPAGSTMNF
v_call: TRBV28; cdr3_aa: CASSLSGAAGYTF
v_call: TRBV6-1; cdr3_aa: CASGLRATNTGELFF
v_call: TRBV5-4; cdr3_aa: CASSSGQVAAPSYNEQFF
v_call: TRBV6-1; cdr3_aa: CASHDGSGRRNTEAFF
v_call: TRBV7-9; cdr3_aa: CASSLATPNEKLFF
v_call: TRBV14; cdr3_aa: CASSQGRDRADTEAFF
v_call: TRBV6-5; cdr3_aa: CASSYSRTSRGDDTQYF
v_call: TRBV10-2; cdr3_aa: CASRGRGGSPLHF
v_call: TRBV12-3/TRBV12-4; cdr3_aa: CASSDRFWRNTIYF
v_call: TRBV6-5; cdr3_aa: CASSSWTGGHVNYGYTF
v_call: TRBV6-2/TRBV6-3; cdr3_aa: CASSYLATGGTYGYTF
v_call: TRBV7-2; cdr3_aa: CASSSGRGTTEAFF